These T cell receptor beta chains were read from a single sample in a study of human T cells and chemical hapten exposure. TCRdb reprocessed the 5' RACE reads with MiXCR, giving one entry per CDR3 protein. The sample lists 110,000 or so distinct CDR3 sequences, 15% to 20% seen once, with approximately 2.8% in the top ten. The source is a human donor in good health. CDR3s include the opening cysteine and the closing phenylalanine or tryptophan.

j_call v_call cdr3_aa
TRBJ1-3 TRBV2 CASSGRTASGNTIYF
TRBJ2-1 TRBV7-9 CASSSSGPDRVTSRAQFF
TRBJ1-1 TRBV20-1 CSARPGLGTEAFF
TRBJ2-5 TRBV15 CATSRDRKQETQYF
TRBJ2-3 TRBV29-1 CSAGDLTDTQYF
TRBJ1-2 TRBV2 CASSEDRVDYGYTF
TRBJ2-5 TRBV28 CASSPTSGRQETQYF
TRBJ2-1 TRBV3-1 CASSQDLGAGAYEQFF
TRBJ2-7 TRBV4-1 CASSLTGTGSHEQYF
TRBJ2-7 TRBV5-1 CASSLGPPGEQYF
TRBJ2-3 TRBV5-1 CASSSGPTDTQYF
TRBJ1-5 TRBV12-3/TRBV12-4 CASSPRGRGGLGSNQPQHF